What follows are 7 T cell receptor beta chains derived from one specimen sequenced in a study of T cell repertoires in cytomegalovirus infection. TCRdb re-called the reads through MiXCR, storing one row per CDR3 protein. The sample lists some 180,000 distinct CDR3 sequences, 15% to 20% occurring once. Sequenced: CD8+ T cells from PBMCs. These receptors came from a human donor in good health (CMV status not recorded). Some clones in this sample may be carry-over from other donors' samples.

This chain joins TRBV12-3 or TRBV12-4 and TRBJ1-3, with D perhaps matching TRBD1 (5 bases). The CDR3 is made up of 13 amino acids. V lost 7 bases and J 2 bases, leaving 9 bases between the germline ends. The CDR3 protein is CASNLRAGNTIYF. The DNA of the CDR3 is TGTGCCAGCAATCTCAGGGCTGGAAACACCATATATTTT.

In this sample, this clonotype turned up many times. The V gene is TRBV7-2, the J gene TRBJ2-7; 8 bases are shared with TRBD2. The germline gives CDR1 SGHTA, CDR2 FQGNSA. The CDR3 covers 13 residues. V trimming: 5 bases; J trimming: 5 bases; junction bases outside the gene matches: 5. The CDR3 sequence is CASSLGLVDEQYF. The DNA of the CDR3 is TGTGCCAGCAGCCTGGGACTAGTCGACGAGCAGTACTTC.

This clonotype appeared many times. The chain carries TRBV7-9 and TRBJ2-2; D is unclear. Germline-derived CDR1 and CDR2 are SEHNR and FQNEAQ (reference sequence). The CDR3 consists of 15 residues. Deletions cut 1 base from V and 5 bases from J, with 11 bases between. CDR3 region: CASSLGMTGTGELFF. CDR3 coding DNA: TGTGCCAGCAGCTTAGGGATGACCGGGACCGGGGAGCTGTTTTTT.

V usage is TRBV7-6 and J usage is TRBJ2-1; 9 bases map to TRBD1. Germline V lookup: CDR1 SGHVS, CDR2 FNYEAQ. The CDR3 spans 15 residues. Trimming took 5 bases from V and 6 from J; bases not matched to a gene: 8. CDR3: CASSGGQGSTNEQFF. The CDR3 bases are TGTGCCAGCAGCGGCGGACAGGGGTCCACCAATGAGCAGTTCTTC. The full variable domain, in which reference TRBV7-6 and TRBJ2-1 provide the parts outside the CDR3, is GAGVSQSPRYKVTKRGQDVALRCDPISGHVSLYWYRQALGQGPEFLTYFNYEAQQDKSGLPNDRFSAERPEGSISTLTIQRTEQRDSAMYRCASSGGQGSTNEQFFGPGTRLTVL.

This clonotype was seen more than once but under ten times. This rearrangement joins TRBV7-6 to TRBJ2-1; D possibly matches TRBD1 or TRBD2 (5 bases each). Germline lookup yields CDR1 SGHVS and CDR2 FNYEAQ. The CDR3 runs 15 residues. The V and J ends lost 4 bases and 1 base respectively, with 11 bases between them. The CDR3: CASSSGTPSYNEQFF. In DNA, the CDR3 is TGTGCCAGCAGCTCTGGGACGCCATCCTACAATGAGCAGTTCTTC.

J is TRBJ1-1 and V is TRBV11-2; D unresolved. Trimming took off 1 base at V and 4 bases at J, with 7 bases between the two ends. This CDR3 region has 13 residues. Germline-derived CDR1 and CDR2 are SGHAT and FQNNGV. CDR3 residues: CASSLVKATEAFF. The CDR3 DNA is TGTGCCAGCAGCTTAGTTAAGGCCACTGAAGCTTTCTTT.

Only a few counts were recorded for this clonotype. The chain's CDR3 is CASSPRTGDQPQHF. CDR3 DNA: TGCGCCAGCAGCCCGCGGACAGGGGACCAGCCCCAGCATTTT. The chain couples TRBV4-1 to TRBJ1-5; TRBD1 agrees at 9 bases. J was trimmed by 7 bases and V by 4 bases; bases with no gene match: 5. The germline gives CDR1 MGHRA, CDR2 YSYEKL. The CDR3 extends over 14 amino acids.